Listed below are T cell receptor beta chains from one sample, sequenced in a study of STAT5B mutations in CD4+ large granular lymphocyte leukemia. TCRdb keeps only in-frame clones here, not all; method: immunoSEQ multiplex PCR. The repertoire consists of about 28,000 clones, with just under 75% occurring once and the leading ten covering approximately 3%. Sequences were obtained from CD4+ T cells from blood buffy coats. Receptor source: a human donor in good health. Both conserved end residues are part of each CDR3. The order of the fields is clone size, D gene, J gene, V gene, CDR3 protein, CDR3 DNA. The D gene is left open where the match is weak. Clone size is shown for a subset of rows, as once, few, many or a class of expanded clone.

. | . | TRBJ2-5 | TRBV7-9 | CASSLAGPVGETQYF | TGTGCCAGCAGCTTAGCAGGCCCAGTGGGGGAGACCCAGTACTTC
. | . | TRBJ2-6 | TRBV7-9 | CATRGDSGANVLTF | TGTGCCACCAGAGGGGACTCTGGGGCCAACGTCCTGACTTTC
once | . | TRBJ2-1 | TRBV9 | CASSAHRDYEQFF | TGTGCCAGCAGCGCCCACAGGGACTATGAGCAGTTCTTC
. | TRBD1 | TRBJ2-7 | TRBV6-6 | CASGLQGNSYEQYF | TGTGCCAGCGGATTACAGGGGAATTCCTACGAGCAGTACTTC
. | . | TRBJ1-5 | TRBV2 | CASSSPGGKGNQPQHF | TGTGCCAGCAGTTCCCCGGGAGGGAAAGGCAATCAGCCCCAGCATTTT
. | TRBD2 | TRBJ2-3 | TRBV5-4 | CASSSSSGRSRDTQYF | TGTGCCAGCAGCTCGTCTAGCGGGAGGTCGCGGGATACGCAGTATTTT
. | TRBD2 | TRBJ2-1 | TRBV7-9 | CASSGQRGRGYNEQFF | TGTGCCAGCAGCGGACAGCGGGGGCGGGGGTACAATGAGCAGTTCTTC
. | . | TRBJ2-1 | TRBV21-1 | CASSPPARDNEQFF | TGTGCCAGCAGCCCCCCGGCCAGGGATAATGAGCAGTTCTTC
. | TRBD1 | TRBJ1-1 | TRBV18 | CASSPLPGQGTNGREAFF | TGTGCCAGCTCACCACTTCCGGGACAGGGAACGAACGGGAGGGAAGCTTTCTTT
. | . | TRBJ2-3 | TRBV30 | CAWSVGGPDTQYF | TGTGCCTGGAGTGTTGGGGGACCAGATACGCAGTATTTT
. | . | TRBJ2-4 | TRBV6-5 | CASSDENIQYF | TGTGCCAGCAGTGACGAAAACATTCAGTACTTC
few | . | TRBJ2-1 | TRBV5-1 | CASSLASGGPNEQFF | TGCGCCAGCAGCTTGGCCAGTGGGGGGCCAAATGAGCAGTTCTTC
. | . | TRBJ1-2 | TRBV5-1 | CASSVTGTPSLYGYTF | TGCGCCAGCAGCGTAACCGGGACACCTTCTCTCTATGGCTACACCTTC
. | TRBD1 | TRBJ2-2 | TRBV5-1 | CASSRDRAEAGELFF | TGCGCCAGCAGCCGGGACAGGGCCGAGGCCGGGGAGCTGTTTTTT